Listed here are 8 T cell receptor beta chains from one sample, sequenced in a study of blood T cells in healthy people across ages. A second PCR, run for roughly 7 to 11 cycles, used a sample-barcoded 5' primer plus a J-beta primer mix. TCRdb passed the 5' RACE reads through MiXCR, listing each CDR3 protein once. The data show approximately 1.5 million distinct CDR3 sequences, approximately 42% seen once. Material: blood. These TCRs come from a woman younger than 35 in good health.

In its sample, this clonotype was seen many times. The rearrangement links TRBV6-4 to TRBJ2-3; 13 nucleotides line up with TRBD2. This CDR3 contains 16 residues. CDR1 is MRHNA and CDR2 is SNTAGT in the germline V gene. V trimming: 0 bases; J trimming: 4 bases; junction bases outside the gene matches: 1. DNA for the CDR3: TGTGCCAGCAGTGACTCCACTAGCGGGGGGGCAGATACGCAGTATTTT. This codes for CASSDSTSGGADTQYF.

This chain uses TRBV29-1 with TRBJ2-1, with 7 bases aligning to TRBD1. The germline V gene has CDR1 SQVTM and CDR2 ANQGSEA. The CDR3 consists of 16 residues. The V gene end was trimmed by 7 bases and the J gene end by 4 bases; junction bases not matched to a gene: 16. The CDR3 coding sequence is TGCAGCGCTGAGTCGACAGGGACCCGATATTACAATGAGCAGTTCTTC. It encodes CSAESTGTRYYNEQFF.

The chain links TRBV12-3 or TRBV12-4 to TRBJ1-2, with 8 bases fitting TRBD1. The trim removed 6 bases at V and 2 bases at J, leaving 5 bases unmatched. The CDR3 is 14 residues long. The CDR3 DNA follows: TGTGCCAGCAGGGGGACAGGAAACAACTATGGCTACACCTTC. Translation: CASRGTGNNYGYTF.

The rearrangement joins TRBV12-3 or TRBV12-4 to TRBJ1-1, with a tentative D call TRBD1 (5 bases). The length of the CDR3 is 15 residues. Trimming removed 4 bases from V and 0 bases from J, with 12 bases in between. CDR3 in amino acids: CASSYGSGVNTEAFF. The CDR3, as DNA: TGTGCCAGCAGTTACGGGTCGGGGGTGAACACTGAAGCTTTCTTT.

This clonotype was picked up a small number of times. This chain uses TRBV12-3 or TRBV12-4 with TRBJ2-7; D gene uncertain. Trimming removed 4 bases at V and 7 bases at J, with 14 bases between. The CDR3 has 13 amino acids. CDR3 DNA sequence: TGTGCCAGCAGTTGGGTCAGCCCCGGAGAGCAGTACTTC. This sequence encodes CASSWVSPGEQYF.

J is TRBJ1-6 and V is TRBV7-2, with TRBD1 matching over 7 bases. Looked up from germline, CDR1 is SGHTA and CDR2 is FQGNSA. With 4 bases clipped from V and 10 bases from J, the junction kept 10 bases outside the gene matches. CDR3 length: 15 amino acids. The CDR3 nucleotides are TGTGCCAGCAGCTCCCGGCAGGGGGGAGGGTCACCCCTCCACTTT. Translated: CASSSRQGGGSPLHF.

This clonotype was seen a few times. The V call is TRBV4-2, the J call TRBJ2-2; 7 positions match TRBD1. The CDR3 runs to 15 residues. The germline V gene has CDR1 LGHNA and CDR2 YNFKEQ. V was clipped by 4 bases and J by 1 base; unmatched bases: 3. Written as DNA, the CDR3 is TGTGCCAGCAGCCTCCAGGGGGAGAACACCGGGGAGCTGTTTTTT. Its translation: CASSLQGENTGELFF.

This clonotype has a count of ten or more. The chain recombines TRBV7-2 with TRBJ2-1, with D possibly being TRBD2 (6 bases). The germline gives CDR1 SGHTA, CDR2 FQGNSA. CDR3 length equals 15 residues. The V end was cut by 6 bases, the J end by 1 base, with 13 bases between. The CDR3 loop reads CASSLGGRSYNEQFF. CDR3 nucleotide sequence: TGTGCCAGCAGTTTGGGGGGAAGGTCCTACAATGAGCAGTTCTTC.